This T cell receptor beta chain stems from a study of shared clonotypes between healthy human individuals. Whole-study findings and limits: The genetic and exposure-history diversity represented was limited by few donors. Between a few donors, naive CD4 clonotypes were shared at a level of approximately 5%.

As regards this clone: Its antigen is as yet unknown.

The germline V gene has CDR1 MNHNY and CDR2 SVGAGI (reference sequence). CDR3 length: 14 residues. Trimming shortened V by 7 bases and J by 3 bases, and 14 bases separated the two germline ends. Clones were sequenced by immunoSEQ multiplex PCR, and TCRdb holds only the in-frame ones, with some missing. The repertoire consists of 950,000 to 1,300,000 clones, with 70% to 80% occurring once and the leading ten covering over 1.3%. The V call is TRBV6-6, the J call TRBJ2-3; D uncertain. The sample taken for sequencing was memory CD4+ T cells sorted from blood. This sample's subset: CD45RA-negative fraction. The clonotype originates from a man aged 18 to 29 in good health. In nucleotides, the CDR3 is TGTGCCAGCAAAAAGAGTAAAGAGACAGATACGCAGTATTTT. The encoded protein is CASKKSKETDTQYF.